In this sample, the clone carrying this TCR beta chain turned up a few times. What it binds is unknown. This entry is derived from a study of blood T cells in healthy people across ages. Whole-study findings and limits: TCR beta diversity was tightly associated with the proportion of naive T cells.

The length of the CDR3 is 13 residues. Germline-derived CDR1 and CDR2 are MNHEY and SMNVEV (reference sequence). Trimming pared 3 bases from V and 4 bases from J, leaving 7 bases between. A sample-barcoded 5' primer and a J-beta primer mix were used in a second PCR of roughly 7 to 11 cycles. TCRdb reprocessed the 5' RACE reads with MiXCR, giving one entry per CDR3 protein. Among about 1,600,000 distinct CDR3 sequences listed, roughly 40% were seen once. Total RNA extraction produced at least 6 micrograms (per sample) for the study. J is TRBJ2-1 and V is TRBV27; D unclear. This receptor was identified in a woman aged 18-30 years in good health. Specimen: blood. The CDR3 DNA is TGTGCCAGCAGTTTCGTAGGGTACAATGAGCAGTTCTTC. This codes for CASSFVGYNEQFF.